This entry lists 31 T cell receptor beta chains sequenced from one sample in a study of shared clonotypes between healthy human individuals. Sequencing used immunoSEQ multiplex PCR; TCRdb keeps in-frame clones, though not all of them. The sample has under 1,900,000 clones, approximately 98.5% seen once. The specimen was naive CD4+ T cells sorted from blood. Subset defined: CD45RA+ positively selected. These receptors were taken from a man aged 25 to 40 in good health.

This chain uses TRBV6-1 with TRBJ1-1; no reliable D call. Germline V gene lookup returns CDR1 MNHNS and CDR2 SASEGT. CDR3 length: 15 residues. Deletions cut 4 bases from V and 1 base from J, with 13 bases between. CDR3 amino acids: CASSVKGPGNTEAFF. CDR3 in DNA: TGTGCCAGCAGTGTGAAGGGCCCGGGGAACACTGAAGCTTTCTTT.

The CDR3 bases are TGTGCCAGCAGCCCTCCGACGGGACAGGCCGGCCTTAACACTGAAGCTTTCTTT. This encodes CASSPPTGQAGLNTEAFF. The V gene is TRBV5-4, the J gene TRBJ1-1; 8 bases agree with TRBD1. CDR3 size: 18 residues. J gave up 2 bases and V 4 bases, and 16 bases lay outside the gene matches. The germline V gene encodes CDR1 SGHNT and CDR2 YYREEE (reference sequence).

The chain carries TRBV18 and TRBJ1-3; D unclear. Trimming removed 3 bases at V and 2 bases at J, with 8 bases between. The CDR3 extends over 14 amino acids. Germline V gives CDR1 KGHSH, CDR2 LQKENI. The CDR3 region is CASSPAQAGNTIYF. The CDR3 region has the DNA TGTGCCAGCTCACCGGCGCAAGCTGGAAACACCATATATTTT.

The J gene is TRBJ2-7, the V gene TRBV11-2, with 10 bases that match TRBD2. CDR1 is SGHAT, CDR2 FQNNGV, per germline. Trimming cost V 3 bases and J 3 bases; bases outside gene matches: 5. This CDR3 has 15 amino acids. CDR3 sequence: CASSFGLADYYEQYF. In nucleotides, the CDR3 is TGTGCCAGCAGCTTCGGACTAGCGGACTACTACGAGCAGTACTTC.

This chain links TRBV19 with TRBJ1-2; 8 nucleotides agree with TRBD1. This CDR3 is built from 15 residues. Per the germline V gene, CDR1 is LNHDA and CDR2 is SQIVND (reference sequence). After removal of 3 bases from V and 7 bases from J, the junction contained 10 bases not matched to a gene. CDR3 in DNA: TGTGCCAGTAGTATGTTGCCCGGACAGGGTGGTGGCTACACCTTC. As protein: CASSMLPGQGGGYTF. The full variable domain, completed using reference TRBV19 and TRBJ1-2, is DGGITQSPKYLFRKEGQNVTLSCEQNLNHDAMYWYRQDPGQGLRLIYYSQIVNDFQKGDIAEGYSVSREKKESFPLTVTSAQKNPTAFYLCASSMLPGQGGGYTFGSGTRLTVV.

Written as DNA, the CDR3 is TGTGCCTGGAGTGAACAGGGCGAGAATGAAAAACTGTTTTTT. Translating gives CAWSEQGENEKLFF. The rearrangement joins TRBV30 to TRBJ1-4; possible D gene TRBD1, 6 bases. In germline, CDR1 is GTSNPN, CDR2 SVGIG (reference sequence). This CDR3 has 14 amino acids. The V end lost 1 base, the J end lost 5 bases, and 11 bases lay between the germline ends.

The chain employs TRBV19 and TRBJ2-1; D unresolved. CDR1 and CDR2 from the germline V gene are LNHDA and SQIVND (reference sequence). The CDR3 covers 13 residues. Trimming cost V 3 bases and J 3 bases, with 6 bases left between them. CDR3 sequence: CASSIGFYNEQFF. The CDR3 DNA reads as TGTGCCAGTAGTATTGGCTTCTACAATGAGCAGTTCTTC.

This chain connects TRBV7-2 to TRBJ1-3; D call uncertain. Germline V gene data show CDR1 as SGHTA and CDR2 as FQGNSA. V gave up 3 bases and J gave up 4 bases, with 7 bases separating them. The length of the CDR3 is 13 residues. The CDR3 DNA reads as TGTGCCAGCAGCTTCCGTCCCGGAAACACCATATATTTT. It codes for CASSFRPGNTIYF.

The chain has TRBV6-5 and TRBJ1-2; D is ambiguous. The CDR3 totals 13 residues. Per germline, CDR1 MNHEY and CDR2 SVGAGI. The V gene lost 2 bases and the J gene lost 4 bases, with 8 bases spanning the gap. CDR3 residues: CASSYPGSYGYTF. Written as DNA, the CDR3 is TGTGCCAGCAGTTACCCCGGATCCTATGGCTACACCTTC.

The chain recombines TRBV5-1 with TRBJ2-7, with TRBD1 identical over 7 bases. CDR1 and CDR2 (germline): SGHRS, YFSETQ. This CDR3 comprises 16 residues. V trimming: 0 bases; J trimming: 0 bases; junction bases outside the gene matches: 6. The chain's CDR3 is CASSLGPRQGSYEQYF. CDR3 DNA sequence: TGCGCCAGCAGCTTGGGGCCCCGACAGGGCTCCTACGAGCAGTACTTC.

This chain joins TRBV18 and TRBJ1-1; possible D gene TRBD1, 6 bases. The CDR3 runs to 15 residues. Germline lookup yields CDR1 KGHSH and CDR2 LQKENI. Trimming took off 5 bases at V and 1 base at J, with 14 bases between the two ends. The CDR3 is CASSKGTGSNTEAFF. CDR3 nucleotides: TGTGCCAGCTCAAAGGGTACAGGGTCGAACACTGAAGCTTTCTTT.

This clone was observed a single time. The J gene is TRBJ1-2, the V gene TRBV4-3; D is possibly TRBD1 (5 bases). The V end was cut by 0 bases, the J end by 7 bases, with 18 bases between. Germline V CDR1 and CDR2: LGHNA, YSLEER. The CDR3 runs to 16 residues. Here the CDR3 reads CASSQDSRVVFGGYTF. CDR3 sequence (DNA): TGCGCCAGCAGCCAAGATAGCAGGGTGGTGTTCGGTGGCTACACCTTC.

The rearrangement uses TRBV5-4 and TRBJ1-2; perhaps TRBD1 as D (5 bases). CDR3 length: 15 amino acids. V lost 4 bases and J 4 bases, leaving 17 bases between the germline ends. CDR1 is SGHNT, CDR2 YYREEE, per germline (reference sequence). CDR3 residues: CASSQLGVLSYGYTF. The DNA of the CDR3 is TGTGCCAGCAGCCAGCTGGGGGTTTTGAGCTATGGCTACACCTTC.

The chain employs TRBV10-1 and TRBJ2-1; unclear D gene. Trimming took 6 bases from V and 10 from J, leaving 16 bases between them. Germline V gene sequence: CDR1 WNHNN, CDR2 SYGVQD (reference sequence). CDR3 length equals 13 residues. The CDR3 nucleotides read TGCGCCAGCAGCCCAAAACTCTCGGAGGAGCAGTTCTTC. Its protein product is CASSPKLSEEQFF.

The V and J genes are TRBV27 and TRBJ2-2; TRBD2 aligns across 8 bases. The ends lost 0 bases at V and 6 bases at J; junction bases unmatched: 3. Germline CDR1 MNHEY, CDR2 SMNVEV (reference sequence). The CDR3 is 15 residues long. The CDR3 DNA reads TGTGCCAGCAGTTTATCGACTAGCGTGTCCGGGGAGCTGTTTTTT. Residues: CASSLSTSVSGELFF.

Turning to this clone: The sample carries other DNA sequences with the same CDR3. The rearrangement joins TRBV19 to TRBJ1-1; no firm D call. The CDR3 is made up of 11 amino acids. The V gene lost 6 bases and the J gene lost 3 bases, with 5 bases spanning the gap. The germline V gene has CDR1 LNHDA and CDR2 SQIVND (reference sequence). The CDR3 is CASSLYTEAFF. The CDR3, as DNA: TGTGCCAGTAGCCTTTACACTGAAGCTTTCTTT.

This sequence joins TRBV18 and TRBJ2-1, with 11 bases matching TRBD2. CDR1 and CDR2 from the germline V gene are KGHSH and LQKENI. The length of the CDR3 is 16 residues. With 2 bases clipped from V and 4 bases from J, the junction kept 4 bases outside the gene matches. CDR3 region: CASSPTTSGGYNEQFF. The CDR3 nucleotides read TGTGCCAGCTCACCAACTACTAGCGGGGGATACAATGAGCAGTTCTTC.

CDR3 residues: CASSLPRQTNSGNTIYF. CDR3 nucleotides: TGTGCCAGCAGCTTACCCCGACAGACCAACTCTGGAAACACCATATATTTT. The J gene is TRBJ1-3, the V gene TRBV7-9, with D maybe TRBD1 (5 bases). V was cut by 2 bases and J by 0 bases, with 14 bases left in between. Germline V lookup: CDR1 SEHNR, CDR2 FQNEAQ (reference sequence). CDR3 length equals 17 residues.

This clone was observed once. The rearrangement joins TRBV7-2 to TRBJ2-3; 10 bases map to TRBD2. The CDR3 extends over 16 amino acids. V dropped 2 bases and J dropped 5; count of bases not matched to a gene: 7. The germline CDR1 and CDR2 sequences are SGHTA and FQGNSA. CDR3 amino acids: CASSLFPSGGQDTQYF. The CDR3 coding sequence is TGTGCCAGCAGCTTATTTCCTAGCGGGGGCCAAGATACGCAGTATTTT.

The V call is TRBV5-8, the J call TRBJ1-4, with D possibly TRBD1 on 6 matching bases. Trimming took off 3 bases at V and 7 bases at J, with 19 bases between the two ends. Germline CDR1 SGHTS, CDR2 YDEGEE. This CDR3 has 16 residues. CDR3 sequence (DNA): TGTGCCAGCAGCTCAAACCAGGCTGGGGGGGCTGAAAAACTGTTTTTT. This codes for CASSSNQAGGAEKLFF.

Concerning this clone itself: At one end, the junction sequence differs from germline, possibly due to a read error. V and J are TRBV7-7 and TRBJ2-3; the D is unclear. There are 13 residues in the CDR3. The germline V gene encodes CDR1 SSHAT and CDR2 FNYEAQ (reference sequence). CDR3 loop: CASSPIKSDTQYF. CDR3 coding DNA: TGTGCTAGCAGCCCCATTAAATCTGATACGCAGTATTTT.

The chain has TRBV7-2 and TRBJ1-1; TRBD1 aligns across 9 bases. CDR1 is SGHTA, CDR2 FQGNSA, per germline. The CDR3 covers 17 residues. The junction had 9 bases not matched to a gene; V was cut back by 1 base and J by 3 bases. CDR3 region: CASSLVGTGFRYTEAFF. CDR3 nucleotide sequence: TGTGCCAGCAGCTTAGTTGGGACAGGGTTTCGGTACACTGAAGCTTTCTTT. Based on the CDR3 plus reference TRBV7-2 and TRBJ1-1, the full variable domain is GAGVSQSPSNKVTEKGKDVELRCDPISGHTALYWYRQSLGQGLEFLIYFQGNSAPDKSGLPSDRFSAERTGGSVSTLTIQRTQQEDSAVYLCASSLVGTGFRYTEAFFGQGTRLTVV.

The chain has TRBV11-3 and TRBJ2-5; weak D call: TRBD2 (5 bases). Germline V CDR1 and CDR2: SGHNT, YENEEA. The CDR3 is made up of 13 amino acids. Trimming cost V 5 bases and J 5 bases, with 12 bases left between them. The CDR3 sequence is CASSDGSGETQYF. The CDR3 DNA sequence: TGTGCCAGCAGCGACGGGTCGGGGGAGACCCAGTACTTC.

The J gene is TRBJ1-5, the V gene TRBV2; possible D gene TRBD1, 5 bases. The CDR3 consists of 14 residues. Trimming took 5 bases from V and 4 from J, leaving 12 bases between them. The germline V gene has CDR1 SNHLY and CDR2 FYNNEI. The CDR3 loop reads CASSYRDGNQPQHF. DNA of the CDR3: TGTGCCAGCAGTTATAGGGACGGGAATCAGCCCCAGCATTTT.

V and J are TRBV28 and TRBJ1-5; a possible D gene is TRBD1 (5 bases). CDR3 size: 13 residues. Germline loops: CDR1 MDHEN, CDR2 SYDVKM. V lost 8 bases, J lost 2 bases, and 10 bases lay in between. The CDR3 coding sequence is TGTGCCAGCGTAAGGGGTGGCAATCAGCCCCAGCATTTT. This encodes CASVRGGNQPQHF.

This CDR3 is CASRVASGRSLPSYNEQFF. Here the CDR3 DNA reads TGTGCCAGCCGGGTGGCGAGCGGGAGGTCCTTACCCTCCTACAATGAGCAGTTCTTC. This chain connects TRBV2 to TRBJ2-1; 9 bases are a match to TRBD2. CDR1 is SNHLY and CDR2 is FYNNEI in the germline V gene. V was pared by 8 bases and J by 0 bases, with 17 bases of the junction left unmatched. The CDR3 covers 19 residues.

The V call is TRBV19, the J call TRBJ2-7, with TRBD1 identical over 8 bases. The V gene's germline CDR1 is LNHDA and CDR2 SQIVND (reference sequence). This CDR3 is 16 amino acids long. With 5 bases clipped from V and 2 bases from J, the junction kept 11 bases outside the gene matches. CDR3 region: CASSSRKTGATYEQYF. The DNA for the CDR3 is TGTGCCAGTAGTTCGAGAAAGACAGGGGCTACCTACGAGCAGTACTTC. Filled out from reference TRBV19 and TRBJ2-7, the complete variable domain reads DGGITQSPKYLFRKEGQNVTLSCEQNLNHDAMYWYRQDPGQGLRLIYYSQIVNDFQKGDIAEGYSVSREKKESFPLTVTSAQKNPTAFYLCASSSRKTGATYEQYFGPGTRLTVT.

Only one count was recorded for this clone. The chain employs TRBV19 and TRBJ1-2; 9 bases align to TRBD1. Trimming removed 5 bases from V and 8 bases from J; junction bases left unmatched: 6. Germline CDR1 reads LNHDA; CDR2 reads SQIVND (reference sequence). This CDR3 has 13 amino acids. For the CDR3, the DNA is TGTGCCAGTAGTTCCCGGACAGGGGCCGGCTACACCTTC. Translating it yields CASSSRTGAGYTF.

The rearrangement links TRBV29-1 to TRBJ2-7, with D possibly matching TRBD1 (6 bases). Deletions cut 5 bases from V and 3 bases from J, with 20 bases between. Germline V gives CDR1 SQVTM, CDR2 ANQGSEA. The length of the CDR3 is 15 residues. The DNA of the CDR3 is TGCAGCGTTAGGGAAAGAACAGGGCCCGACTACGAGCAGTACTTC. Translated, it gives CSVRERTGPDYEQYF.

V and J are TRBV11-2 and TRBJ2-3; no reliable D call. Trimming pared 6 bases from V and 14 bases from J, leaving 21 bases between. Germline-derived CDR1 and CDR2 are SGHAT and FQNNGV. This CDR3 contains 13 residues. The CDR3 region is CASSPSSIGWWYF. For the CDR3, the DNA is TGTGCCAGCAGTCCATCGTCAATAGGGTGGTGGTATTTT.

This chain uses TRBV4-3 with TRBJ2-3, with unresolved D. V lost 3 bases to trimming and J lost 6 bases, with 10 bases between them. Germline lookup yields CDR1 LGHNA and CDR2 YSLEER. The length of the CDR3 is 13 residues. The CDR3 here is CASSHLVTDTQYF. CDR3 bases: TGCGCCAGCAGCCACCTAGTGACGGATACGCAGTATTTT.